This T cell receptor (beta chain) was recorded in a study of cytomegalovirus exposure and HLA in healthy donors. Findings and limits, study-wide: Earlier results showed most TCR beta V segments being productive about 87% or about 30% of the time. Later analysis found that TCR beta chains associated with HLA were more clonally expanded than other, equally common chains. TRBV6-2, TRBV6-3 and some other V segments were unresolvable in 87-base-pair reads. Common viral pathogens were later found to be apparently linked to several of the most significant clusters.

This clone was seen more than once but under ten times. Antigen: not known. Both 60 Vbeta primers and 13 Jbeta primers went into the PCR. Data came from immunoSEQ multiplex PCR; TCRdb stores just in-frame clones and leaves some out. The table records about 130,000 clones, approximately 80% of them present only once. CDR1 is SGHRS, CDR2 YFSETQ, per germline. The trim removed 4 bases at V and 5 bases at J, leaving 9 bases unmatched. This CDR3 is 15 amino acids long. The sequenced material came from PBMCs. The chain joins TRBV5-1 to TRBJ2-7; 10 positions match TRBD2. The receptor was derived from a middle-aged woman in good health and CMV-seropositive. CDR3 bases: TGCGCCAGCAGCCCCGCTAGCGGGAGTCTCAACGAGCAGTACTTC. Protein: CASSPASGSLNEQYF. The whole variable domain, remainder taken from reference TRBV5-1 and TRBJ2-7, is KAGVTQTPRYLIKTRGQQVTLSCSPISGHRSVSWYQQTPGQGLQFLFEYFSETQRNKGNFPGRFSGRQFSNSRSEMNVSTLELGDSALYLCASSPASGSLNEQYFGPGTRLTVT.